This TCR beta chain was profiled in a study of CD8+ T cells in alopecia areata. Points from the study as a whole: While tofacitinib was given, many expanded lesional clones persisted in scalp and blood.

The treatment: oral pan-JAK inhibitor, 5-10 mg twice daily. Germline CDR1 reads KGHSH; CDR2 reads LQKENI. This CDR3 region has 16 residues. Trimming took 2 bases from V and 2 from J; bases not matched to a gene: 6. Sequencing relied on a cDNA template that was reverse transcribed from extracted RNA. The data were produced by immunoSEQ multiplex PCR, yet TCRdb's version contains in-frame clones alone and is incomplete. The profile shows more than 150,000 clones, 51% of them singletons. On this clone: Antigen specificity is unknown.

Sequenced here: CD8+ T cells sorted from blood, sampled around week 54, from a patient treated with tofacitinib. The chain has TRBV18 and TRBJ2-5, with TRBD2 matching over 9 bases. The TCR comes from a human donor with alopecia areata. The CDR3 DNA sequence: TGTGCCAGCTCACCAACGCCTAGCGGGGTGCAAGAGACCCAGTACTTC. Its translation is CASSPTPSGVQETQYF.